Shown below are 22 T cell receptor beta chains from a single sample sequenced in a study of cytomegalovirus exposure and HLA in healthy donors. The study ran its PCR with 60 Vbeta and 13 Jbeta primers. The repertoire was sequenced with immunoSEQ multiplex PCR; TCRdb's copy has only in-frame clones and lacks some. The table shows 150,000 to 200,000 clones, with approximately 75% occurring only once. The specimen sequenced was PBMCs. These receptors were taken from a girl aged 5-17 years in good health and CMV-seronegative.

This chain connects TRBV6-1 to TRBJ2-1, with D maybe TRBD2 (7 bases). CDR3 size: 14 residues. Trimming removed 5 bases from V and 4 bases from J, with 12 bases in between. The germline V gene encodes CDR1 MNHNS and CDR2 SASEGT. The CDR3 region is CASSMAGAYNEQFF. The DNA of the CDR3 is TGTGCCAGCAGTATGGCGGGGGCTTACAATGAGCAGTTCTTC.

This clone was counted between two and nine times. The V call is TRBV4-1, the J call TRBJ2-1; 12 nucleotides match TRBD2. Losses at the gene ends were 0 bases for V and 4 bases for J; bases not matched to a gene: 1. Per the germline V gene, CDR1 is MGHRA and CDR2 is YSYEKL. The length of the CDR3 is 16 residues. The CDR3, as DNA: TGCGCCAGCAGCCAAGACACTAGCGGGGGGTACAATGAGCAGTTCTTC. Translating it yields CASSQDTSGGYNEQFF.

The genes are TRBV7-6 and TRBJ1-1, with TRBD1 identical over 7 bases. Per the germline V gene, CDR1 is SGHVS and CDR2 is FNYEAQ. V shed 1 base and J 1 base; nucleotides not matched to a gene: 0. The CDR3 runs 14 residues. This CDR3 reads CASSLGDRNTEAFF. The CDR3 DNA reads TGTGCCAGCAGCTTAGGGGACAGGAACACTGAAGCTTTCTTT.

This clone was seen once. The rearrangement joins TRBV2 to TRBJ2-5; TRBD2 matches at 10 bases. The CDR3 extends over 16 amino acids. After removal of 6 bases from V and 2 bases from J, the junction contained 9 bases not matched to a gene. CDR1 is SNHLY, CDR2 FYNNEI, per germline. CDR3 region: CASRVRAGGGQETQYF. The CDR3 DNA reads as TGTGCCAGCAGGGTCAGAGCGGGGGGGGGACAAGAGACCCAGTACTTC. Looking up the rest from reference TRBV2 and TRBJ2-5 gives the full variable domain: EPEVTQTPSHQVTQMGQEVILRCVPISNHLYFYWYRQILGQKVEFLVSFYNNEISEKSEIFDDQFSVERPDGSNFTLKIRSTKLEDSAMYFCASRVRAGGGQETQYFGPGTRLLVL.

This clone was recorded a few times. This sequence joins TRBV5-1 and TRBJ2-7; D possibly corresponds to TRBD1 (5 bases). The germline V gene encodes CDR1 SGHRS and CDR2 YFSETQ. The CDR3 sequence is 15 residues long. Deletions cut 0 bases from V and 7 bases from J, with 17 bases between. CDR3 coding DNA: TGCGCCAGCAGCTTGGCCGGACAAGCCTACAATGAGCAGTACTTC. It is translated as CASSLAGQAYNEQYF.

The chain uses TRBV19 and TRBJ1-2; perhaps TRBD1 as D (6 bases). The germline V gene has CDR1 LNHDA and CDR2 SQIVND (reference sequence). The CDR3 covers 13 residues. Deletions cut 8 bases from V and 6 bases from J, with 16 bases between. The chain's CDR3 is CASWNRVFNGYTF. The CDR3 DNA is TGTGCCAGTTGGAACAGGGTATTCAATGGCTACACCTTC.

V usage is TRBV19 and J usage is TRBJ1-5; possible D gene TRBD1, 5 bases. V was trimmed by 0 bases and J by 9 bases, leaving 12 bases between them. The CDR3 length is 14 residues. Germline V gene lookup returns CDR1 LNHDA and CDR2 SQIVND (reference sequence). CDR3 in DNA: TGTGCCAGTAGTATAGACAGGGAAATCTCGCCCCAGCATTTT. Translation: CASSIDREISPQHF.

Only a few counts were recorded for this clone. The CDR3, as DNA: TGTGCCAGCTCTATAAACGAGCAGTACTTC. Protein sequence: CASSINEQYF. The rearrangement joins TRBV2 to TRBJ2-7; D is undetermined. V lost 8 bases, J lost 5 bases, and 7 bases lay in between. The CDR3 totals 10 residues. Germline V gene data show CDR1 as SNHLY and CDR2 as FYNNEI. The whole variable domain, remainder taken from reference TRBV2 and TRBJ2-7, is EPEVTQTPSHQVTQMGQEVILRCVPISNHLYFYWYRQILGQKVEFLVSFYNNEISEKSEIFDDQFSVERPDGSNFTLKIRSTKLEDSAMYFCASSINEQYFGPGTRLTVT.

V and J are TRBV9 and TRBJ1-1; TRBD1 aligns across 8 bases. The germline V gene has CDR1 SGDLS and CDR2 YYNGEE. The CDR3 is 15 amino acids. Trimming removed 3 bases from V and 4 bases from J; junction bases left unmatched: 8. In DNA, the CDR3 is TGTGCCAGCAGCGGTGCAGGGGGCGGGTCCACTGAAGCTTTCTTT. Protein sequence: CASSGAGGGSTEAFF.

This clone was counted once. CDR3 region: CASIVRVMNTEAFF. The CDR3 DNA reads TGTGCCAGCATCGTTAGAGTCATGAACACTGAAGCTTTCTTT. The rearrangement joins TRBV2 to TRBJ1-1; D unresolved. This CDR3 is 14 amino acids long. V shed 7 bases and J shed 0 bases, with 12 bases lying between them. The V gene's germline CDR1 is SNHLY and CDR2 FYNNEI.

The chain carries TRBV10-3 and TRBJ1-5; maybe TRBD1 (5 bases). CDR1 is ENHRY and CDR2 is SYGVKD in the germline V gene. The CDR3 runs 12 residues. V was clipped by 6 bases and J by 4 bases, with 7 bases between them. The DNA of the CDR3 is TGTGCCATCAGGGACACAAATCAGCCCCAGCATTTT. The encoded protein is CAIRDTNQPQHF.

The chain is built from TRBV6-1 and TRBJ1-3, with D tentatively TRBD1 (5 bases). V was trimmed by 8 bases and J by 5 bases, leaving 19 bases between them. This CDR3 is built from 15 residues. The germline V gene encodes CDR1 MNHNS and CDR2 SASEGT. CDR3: CASVETRGGRNTIYF. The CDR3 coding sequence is TGTGCCAGCGTGGAGACAAGGGGTGGCCGAAACACCATATATTTT.

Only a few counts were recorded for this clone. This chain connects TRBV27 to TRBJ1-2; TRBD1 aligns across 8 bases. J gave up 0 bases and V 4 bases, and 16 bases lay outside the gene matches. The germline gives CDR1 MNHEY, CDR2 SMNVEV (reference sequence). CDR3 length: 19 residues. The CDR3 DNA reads TGTGCCAGCAGTTCCACCCCCCCGACAGGGGCAAGAGCTAACTATGGCTACACCTTC. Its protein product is CASSSTPPTGARANYGYTF.

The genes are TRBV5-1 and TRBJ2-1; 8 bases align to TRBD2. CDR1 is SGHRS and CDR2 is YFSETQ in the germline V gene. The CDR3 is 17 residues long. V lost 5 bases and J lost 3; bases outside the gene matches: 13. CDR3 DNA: TGCGCCAGCAGAGCCGGGGGGGGCGGGGGAATCTACAATGAGCAGTTCTTC. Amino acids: CASRAGGGGGIYNEQFF.

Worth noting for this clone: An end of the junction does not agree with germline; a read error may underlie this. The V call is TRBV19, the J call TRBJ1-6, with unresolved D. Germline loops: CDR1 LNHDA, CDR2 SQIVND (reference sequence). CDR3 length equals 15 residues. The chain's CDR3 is CASRIGGRDVSPLHF. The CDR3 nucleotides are TGTGCCAGTCGTATCGGAGGACGGGATGTTTCACCCCTCCACTTT.

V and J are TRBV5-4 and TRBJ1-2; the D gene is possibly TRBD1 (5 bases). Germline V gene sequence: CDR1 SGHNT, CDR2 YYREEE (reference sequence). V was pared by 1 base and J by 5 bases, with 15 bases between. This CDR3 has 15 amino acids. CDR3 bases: TGTGCCAGCAGCTTGCCGGGGGAGGGTCTATATGGCTACACCTTC. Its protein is CASSLPGEGLYGYTF. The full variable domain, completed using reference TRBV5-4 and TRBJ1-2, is ETGVTQSPTHLIKTRGQQVTLRCSSQSGHNTVSWYQQALGQGPQFIFQYYREEENGRGNFPPRFSGLQFPNYSSELNVNALELDDSALYLCASSLPGEGLYGYTFGSGTRLTVV.

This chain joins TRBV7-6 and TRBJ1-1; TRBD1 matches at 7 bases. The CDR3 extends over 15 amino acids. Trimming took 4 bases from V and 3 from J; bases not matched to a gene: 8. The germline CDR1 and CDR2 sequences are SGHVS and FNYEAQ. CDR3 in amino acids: CASSSQTGLDTEAFF. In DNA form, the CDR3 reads TGTGCCAGCAGCTCCCAGACAGGGCTGGACACTGAAGCTTTCTTT.

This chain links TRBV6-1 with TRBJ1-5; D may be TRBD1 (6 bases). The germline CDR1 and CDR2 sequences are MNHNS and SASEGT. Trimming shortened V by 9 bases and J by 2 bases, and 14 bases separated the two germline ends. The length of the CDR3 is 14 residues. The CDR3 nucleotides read TGTGCCAGTAACCCAGGGGCTCGCAATCAGCCCCAGCATTTT. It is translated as CASNPGARNQPQHF.

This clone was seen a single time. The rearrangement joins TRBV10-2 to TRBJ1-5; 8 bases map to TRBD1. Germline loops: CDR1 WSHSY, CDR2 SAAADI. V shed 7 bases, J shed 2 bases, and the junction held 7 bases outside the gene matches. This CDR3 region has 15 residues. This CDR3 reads CASTPGQAGNQPQHF. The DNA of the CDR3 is TGCGCCAGCACCCCGGGACAGGCGGGCAATCAGCCCCAGCATTTT.

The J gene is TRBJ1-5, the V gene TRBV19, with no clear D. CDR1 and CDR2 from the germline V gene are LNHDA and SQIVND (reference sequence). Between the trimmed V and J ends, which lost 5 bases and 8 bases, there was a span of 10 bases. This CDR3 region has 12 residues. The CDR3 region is CASSDRLEPQHF. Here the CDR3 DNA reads TGTGCCAGTAGTGATCGACTGGAGCCCCAGCATTTT.

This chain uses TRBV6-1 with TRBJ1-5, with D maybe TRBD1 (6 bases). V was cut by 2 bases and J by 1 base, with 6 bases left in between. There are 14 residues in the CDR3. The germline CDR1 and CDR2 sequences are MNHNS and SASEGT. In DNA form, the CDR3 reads TGTGCCAGCAGTGAACAGGGGAGCAATCAGCCCCAGCATTTT. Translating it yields CASSEQGSNQPQHF.

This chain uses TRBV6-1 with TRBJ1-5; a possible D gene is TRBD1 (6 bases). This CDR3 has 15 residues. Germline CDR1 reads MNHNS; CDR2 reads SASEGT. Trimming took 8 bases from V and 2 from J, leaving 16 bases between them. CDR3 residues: CASRVGGPGNQPQHF. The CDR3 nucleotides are TGTGCCAGCCGGGTCGGGGGGCCTGGCAATCAGCCCCAGCATTTT.